A single sample is the source of the 27 T cell receptor beta chains below, sequenced in a study of T cells after yellow fever vaccination. TCRdb called the 5' RACE reads again in MiXCR, with one record for every CDR3 protein. The sample shows 280,000 or so distinct CDR3 sequences, around 9.3% of them seen only once. Source: CD4+ T cells sorted from PBMCs, taken 5 days after the yellow fever booster vaccination. The receptor source for this set is a man aged 18 to 30 who received the YFV17D yellow fever vaccine.

This clonotype showed up many times. The chain couples TRBV7-9 to TRBJ1-1; maybe TRBD1 (5 bases). This CDR3 region has 14 residues. V lost 2 bases and J 5 bases, leaving 12 bases between the germline ends. Germline CDR1 SEHNR, CDR2 FQNEAQ (reference sequence). The CDR3 loop reads CASSLLDGGTEAFF. The CDR3 DNA sequence: TGTGCCAGCAGCTTATTGGATGGGGGGACTGAAGCTTTCTTT.

The CDR3 DNA reads as TGCAGCGCGTCGGGACAGGAGAACACTGAAGCTTTCTTT. It is translated as CSASGQENTEAFF. V is TRBV29-1 and J is TRBJ1-1, with 8 bases lining up with TRBD1. Losses at the gene ends were 7 bases for V and 1 base for J; bases not matched to a gene: 5. CDR3 length: 13 amino acids. Germline V lookup: CDR1 SQVTM, CDR2 ANQGSEA.

V usage is TRBV5-1 and J usage is TRBJ2-4; TRBD2 matches 10 bases. J gave up 6 bases and V 3 bases, and 3 bases lay outside the gene matches. The length of the CDR3 is 14 residues. Germline-derived CDR1 and CDR2 are SGHRS and YFSETQ. DNA of the CDR3: TGCGCCAGCAGCTCCCGGACTAGCGGAAACATTCAGTACTTC. Encoded protein: CASSSRTSGNIQYF. The full variable domain, rest sourced from reference TRBV5-1 and TRBJ2-4, is KAGVTQTPRYLIKTRGQQVTLSCSPISGHRSVSWYQQTPGQGLQFLFEYFSETQRNKGNFPGRFSGRQFSNSRSEMNVSTLELGDSALYLCASSSRTSGNIQYFGAGTRLSVL.

The J gene is TRBJ2-3, the V gene TRBV7-2, with D perhaps TRBD2 (5 bases). Deletions cut 7 bases from V and 4 bases from J, with 12 bases between. The CDR3 is 13 residues long. Germline lookup yields CDR1 SGHTA and CDR2 FQGNSA. The CDR3: CASTPGIADTQYF. The CDR3 DNA reads as TGTGCCAGCACCCCGGGGATCGCAGATACGCAGTATTTT. Full variable domain (outside the CDR3, taken from reference TRBV7-2 and TRBJ2-3): GAGVSQSPSNKVTEKGKDVELRCDPISGHTALYWYRQSLGQGLEFLIYFQGNSAPDKSGLPSDRFSAERTGGSVSTLTIQRTQQEDSAVYLCASTPGIADTQYFGPGTRLTVL.

This clonotype was counted a few times. DNA of the CDR3: TGCAGTGCTCGTCACCCGGGACCAGATACGCAGTATTTT. Translating gives CSARHPGPDTQYF. V and J are TRBV20-1 and TRBJ2-3; possibly TRBD1 or TRBD2 for D (5 bases each). CDR1 is DFQATT, CDR2 SNEGSKA, per germline (reference sequence). The CDR3 is 13 residues long. Trimming stripped 5 bases from V and 4 bases from J, with 13 bases between.

The table lists this clonotype with many counts. The chain couples TRBV20-1 to TRBJ2-7; 10 bases are a match to TRBD2. CDR3 length: 15 amino acids. The germline CDR1 and CDR2 sequences are DFQATT and SNEGSKA (reference sequence). Trimming cost V 0 bases and J 4 bases; bases outside gene matches: 6. This chain's CDR3 is CSARDQLAGLYEQYF. The CDR3 DNA follows: TGCAGTGCTAGAGATCAACTAGCGGGGTTATACGAGCAGTACTTC.

The chain is built from TRBV6-2 or TRBV6-3 and TRBJ2-7, with D possibly matching TRBD1 (5 bases). The CDR3 runs 12 residues. The V gene lost 7 bases and the J gene lost 5 bases, with 12 bases spanning the gap. The germline gives CDR1 MNHEY, CDR2 SVGEGT. DNA of the CDR3: TGTGCCAGCACCGACAGATTGAACGAGCAGTACTTC. Translated, it gives CASTDRLNEQYF.

This clonotype was seen a few times. The chain links TRBV24-1 to TRBJ2-5; D is perhaps TRBD1 (7 bases). The germline CDR1 and CDR2 sequences are KGHDR and SFDVKD. The V gene lost 4 bases and the J gene lost 6 bases, with 14 bases spanning the gap. The CDR3 is 14 residues long. CDR3 region: CATSDPQGRKTQYF. The CDR3 DNA reads as TGTGCCACCAGTGACCCACAGGGGAGGAAGACCCAGTACTTC.

Only a few counts were recorded for this clonotype. The rearrangement links TRBV6-5 to TRBJ1-2; no clear D. CDR3 size: 13 residues. The V end lost 10 bases, the J end lost 9 bases, and 21 bases lay between the germline ends. The germline gives CDR1 MNHEY, CDR2 SVGAGI. CDR3 residues: CATAAGVGFRYTF. In nucleotides, the CDR3 is TGTGCCACCGCCGCGGGAGTGGGCTTTCGCTACACCTTC.

The chain couples TRBV2 to TRBJ1-1, with D unclear. Germline assignment: CDR1 SNHLY and CDR2 FYNNEI. CDR3 length: 13 amino acids. V lost 2 bases, J lost 10 bases, and 14 bases lay in between. CDR3 region: CASSEPAPTGAFF. In nucleotides, the CDR3 is TGTGCCAGCAGTGAACCTGCCCCAACGGGAGCTTTCTTT.

There are a few counts of this clonotype. The rearrangement links TRBV7-2 to TRBJ1-5; D is uncertain. With 5 bases removed from V and 3 bases from J, the gap between germline ends came to 8 bases. Germline assignment: CDR1 SGHTA and CDR2 FQGNSA. This CDR3 is 13 amino acids long. CDR3 loop: CASSPANNQPQHF. The CDR3 coding sequence is TGTGCCAGCAGCCCCGCCAACAATCAGCCCCAGCATTTT.

This clonotype was seen a few times. The chain recombines TRBV20-1 with TRBJ2-3; either TRBD1 or TRBD2 may supply D (6 bases each). The V gene's germline CDR1 is DFQATT and CDR2 SNEGSKA (reference sequence). V was pared by 7 bases and J by 2 bases, with 13 bases between. This CDR3 is built from 13 residues. The CDR3 DNA follows: TGCAGTGGGGCGGGGACAACCACAGATACGCAGTATTTT. Protein: CSGAGTTTDTQYF.

The sample holds a few counts of this clonotype. V is TRBV7-2 and J is TRBJ1-2, with 8 bases matching TRBD1. Germline CDR1 and CDR2: SGHTA and FQGNSA. The CDR3 has 11 residues. CDR3 protein: CGTGSTYGYTF. The CDR3 region has the DNA TGTGGGACAGGGAGTACCTATGGCTACACCTTC.

This clonotype appeared a few times. The chain recombines TRBV20-1 with TRBJ1-2; D call uncertain. Trimming removed 3 bases from V and 2 bases from J, with 10 bases in between. The CDR3 length is 13 residues. Germline CDR1 DFQATT, CDR2 SNEGSKA (reference sequence). This chain's CDR3 is CSARRAYNYGYTF. For the CDR3, the DNA is TGCAGTGCTAGGCGGGCCTACAACTATGGCTACACCTTC.

In its sample, this clonotype was seen a few times. V usage is TRBV14 and J usage is TRBJ2-1; D might be TRBD2 (6 bases). The CDR3 runs 15 residues. V gave up 6 bases and J gave up 4 bases, with 16 bases separating them. Germline loops: CDR1 SGHDN, CDR2 FVKESK. The CDR3 spells CASSLSPGGYNEQFF. CDR3 coding DNA: TGTGCCAGCAGTCTTAGCCCCGGAGGGTACAATGAGCAGTTCTTC.

The V call is TRBV10-3, the J call TRBJ1-2, with 7 bases aligning to TRBD1. This CDR3 is built from 13 residues. V dropped 6 bases and J dropped 4; count of bases not matched to a gene: 5. The germline gives CDR1 ENHRY, CDR2 SYGVKD. CDR3 DNA sequence: TGTGCCATCAGCGGGACAGCCCTCTATGGCTACACCTTC. It specifies CAISGTALYGYTF.

This clonotype was counted only a few times. The chain joins TRBV20-1 to TRBJ2-3; 7 bases align to TRBD2. CDR1 and CDR2 from the germline V gene are DFQATT and SNEGSKA (reference sequence). This CDR3 is built from 12 residues. The CDR3 bases are TGCAAAGCTAGCGGAGACACAGATACGCAGTATTTT. Translated, it gives CKASGDTDTQYF.

In this sample, this clonotype turned up a few times. V gene TRBV12-3 or TRBV12-4 combines with J gene TRBJ2-3; either TRBD1 or TRBD2 may supply D (5 bases each). The V end was cut by 5 bases, the J end by 7 bases, with 10 bases between. CDR3 length: 12 residues. The CDR3 loop is CASSPGPHTQYF. The CDR3 DNA is TGTGCCAGCAGTCCGGGGCCCCATACGCAGTATTTT.

This clonotype was observed a handful of times. The V gene is TRBV20-1, the J gene TRBJ2-5; 11 bases line up with TRBD2. The CDR3 totals 15 residues. J lost 0 bases, V lost 4 bases, and 4 bases had no gene match. Germline CDR1 DFQATT, CDR2 SNEGSKA (reference sequence). CDR3 region: CSATRTSGYQETQYF. The CDR3 DNA reads TGCAGTGCTACCAGGACTAGCGGGTACCAAGAGACCCAGTACTTC.

V gene TRBV10-3 combines with J gene TRBJ2-7; 9 bases match TRBD1. CDR3 length equals 13 residues. CDR1 is ENHRY and CDR2 is SYGVKD in the germline V gene. The V segment lost 7 bases and the J segment 4 bases; nucleotides outside the gene matches: 5. The CDR3: CAINPGQGYEQYF. CDR3 nucleotide sequence: TGTGCCATCAACCCGGGACAGGGATACGAGCAGTACTTC.

This clonotype was detected ten times or more. This chain links TRBV7-9 with TRBJ2-7; no clear D. V was trimmed by 0 bases and J by 2 bases, leaving 5 bases between them. The CDR3 length is 13 residues. CDR1 is SEHNR and CDR2 is FQNEAQ in the germline V gene (reference sequence). This CDR3 is CASSLAGAYEQYV. In DNA form, the CDR3 reads TGTGCCAGCAGCTTAGCTGGGGCCTACGAGCAGTACGTC.

This clonotype has more than one count but fewer than ten. The chain uses TRBV20-1 and TRBJ2-7; perhaps TRBD2 as D (6 bases). There are 17 residues in the CDR3. Trimming stripped 6 bases from V and 3 bases from J, with 27 bases between. Germline CDR1 reads DFQATT; CDR2 reads SNEGSKA (reference sequence). This chain's CDR3 is CSATPIAGPGGYYEQYF. DNA of the CDR3: TGCAGTGCAACTCCGATTGCGGGGCCCGGAGGGTACTACGAGCAGTACTTC.

The DNA for the CDR3 is TGTGCCAGCAGCCATCTCGACCAAGCCAAAAACATTCAGTACTTC. Its translation is CASSHLDQAKNIQYF. The chain recombines TRBV14 with TRBJ2-4; no firm D call. The CDR3 extends over 15 amino acids. Germline CDR1 reads SGHDN; CDR2 reads FVKESK. The V and J ends lost 3 bases and 0 bases respectively, with 9 bases between them. The whole variable domain, filled in from reference TRBV14 and TRBJ2-4, reads EAGVTQFPSHSVIEKGQTVTLRCDPISGHDNLYWYRRVMGKEIKFLLHFVKESKQDESGMPNNRFLAERTGGTYSTLKVQPAELEDSGVYFCASSHLDQAKNIQYFGAGTRLSVL.

The sample holds a few counts of this clonotype. The chain combines TRBV10-2 with TRBJ1-3, with D unclear. V gave up 4 bases and J gave up 4 bases, with 5 bases separating them. Germline assignment: CDR1 WSHSY and CDR2 SAAADI. This CDR3 spans 12 amino acids. Here the CDR3 DNA reads TGCGCCAGCAGTGGCGTCGGAAACACCATATATTTT. The encoded protein is CASSGVGNTIYF.

This chain uses TRBV5-1 with TRBJ2-5; 9 bases map to TRBD1. V gave up 4 bases and J gave up 1 base; unmatched junction bases: 2. The CDR3 length is 14 residues. Germline values: CDR1 SGHRS, CDR2 YFSETQ. Here the CDR3 DNA reads TGCGCCAGCAGCGTGGGACAGGGCCAAGAGACCCAGTACTTC. Its protein is CASSVGQGQETQYF.

The gene calls are TRBV7-9 and TRBJ2-3; TRBD1 aligns across 8 bases. Germline V CDR1 and CDR2: SEHNR, FQNEAQ (reference sequence). Losses at the gene ends were 2 bases for V and 3 bases for J; bases not matched to a gene: 19. This CDR3 is 20 amino acids long. The CDR3 DNA reads TGTGCCAGCAGCTTATCGCCTAGACAGGGGTTTGTATCTCCAACAGATACGCAGTATTTT. Protein: CASSLSPRQGFVSPTDTQYF.

This clonotype came up a few times. The chain links TRBV5-1 to TRBJ2-5; 7 nucleotides match TRBD1. V trimming: 3 bases; J trimming: 0 bases; junction bases outside the gene matches: 2. The CDR3 is 14 amino acids. Germline CDR1 reads SGHRS; CDR2 reads YFSETQ. This CDR3 is CASSSTGYQETQYF. The CDR3 nucleotides read TGCGCCAGCAGCTCGACAGGGTACCAAGAGACCCAGTACTTC.